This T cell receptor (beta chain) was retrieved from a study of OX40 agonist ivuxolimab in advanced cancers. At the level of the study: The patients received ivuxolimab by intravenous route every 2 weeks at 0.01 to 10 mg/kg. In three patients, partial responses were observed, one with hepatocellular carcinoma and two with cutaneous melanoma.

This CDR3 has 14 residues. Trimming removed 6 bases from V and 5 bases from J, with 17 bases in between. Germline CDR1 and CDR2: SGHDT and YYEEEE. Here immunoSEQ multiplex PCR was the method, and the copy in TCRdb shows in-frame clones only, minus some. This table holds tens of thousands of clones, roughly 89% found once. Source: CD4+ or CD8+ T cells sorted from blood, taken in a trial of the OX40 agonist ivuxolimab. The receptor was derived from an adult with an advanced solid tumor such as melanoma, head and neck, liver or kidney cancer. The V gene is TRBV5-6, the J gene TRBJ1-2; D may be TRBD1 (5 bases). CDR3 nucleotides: TGTGCCAGCACCCTGGGGGGACTTAGGTATGGCTACACCTTC. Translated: CASTLGGLRYGYTF.